The clone carrying this T cell receptor beta chain came up many times. This CDR3 has 16 amino acids. V was shortened by 2 bases and J by 0 bases, with 11 bases between the two germline ends. Germline CDR1 and CDR2: MNHNY and SVGAGI (reference sequence). The sample originates from a study of T cells in Graves' hyperthyroidism and ophthalmopathy. Amplified TCR beta CDR3 regions derived from RNA transcripts. A first-round RT-PCR of the TCR CDR3 used the HTBI primer set. TCRdb recomputed calls from the multiplex PCR reads with MiXCR, one row per CDR3 protein. In the table there are under 750,000 distinct CDR3 sequences, approximately 18% of which are singletons.

The TCR originated in a woman aged 45-65 years with Graves' hyperthyroidism that later progressed to Graves' ophthalmopathy. The sequenced sample was blood. The V call is TRBV6-6, the J call TRBJ1-3; D uncertain. This CDR3 reads CASSYEEVNSGNTIYF. The DNA of the CDR3 is TGTGCCAGCAGTTACGAGGAGGTAAACTCTGGAAACACCATATATTTT.